This entry features one T cell receptor beta chain sequence. The sample holds many counts of this clonotype. There is no known antigen for this receptor. No quality values exist for individual bases; no much larger clone is one base distant. The data originate from a study of spatial heterogeneity in lung cancer (dated by TCRdb to the late 2010s). The study in broad terms: Beta-chain transcripts were consistently detected in greater numbers than alpha-chain transcripts, which likely reflected higher beta-chain transcript abundance. Nonsynonymous mutation counts, determined by whole-exome sequencing of tumor tissue, were related to features of the TCR repertoire. In non-small cell lung cancer, the study quantitatively compared TCR alpha and beta repertoires across several tumor regions, matched nontumor lung, and blood. In the raw uncorrected reads, each unique combination of TCR and UMI appeared on average more than ten times. Both alpha and beta chains were TCR-sequenced in samples taken at surgery, namely 220 tumor regions, fewer than 80 matched nontumor lung samples and 50 to 60 PBMC samples. Points the paper makes about the study in general: Additional single-cell paired TCR alpha and beta sequencing was considered necessary to confirm, at a functional level, the hypothesis that regional TCRs recognize regional mutations.

The germline V gene provides CDR1 SGHTA and CDR2 FQGNSA. V loses 8 bases of germline sequence and J loses 5 bases, and the interval between the two ends is 21 bases. The CDR3 numbers 15 residues from cysteine through phenylalanine. Kept here is only the CDR3 DNA, which spans 45 bases and is read in frame from base 1. Libraries were built with 5' RACE. Sequencing used a NextSeq 500. In the TCR library protocol, a unique molecular identifier was attached to each TCR cDNA molecule so that PCR and sequencing errors could be corrected. Per the original workflow: TCR identification, UMI-based error correction and CDR3 extraction were all carried out with Decombinator tools. Expanded TCRs were defined as those above a frequency of 2 per 1,000, corresponding to the top 1% of the tumor frequency distribution. Renyi diversity was computed with the R vegan package after each repertoire had been subsampled 100 times to 5,000 TCRs. To build CDR3 similarity networks, amino acid triplet string-kernel similarity was used, and CDR3s were connected when their pairwise similarity was above 0.82. Clones were called with MiXCR by TCRdb after fastp trimmed the public reads at Q25, and only in-frame beta chains were retained. Identical CDR3 proteins give one entry, which carries the most common genes and DNA. TCRdb, rather than the study authors, made the V and J calls. Present in this sample are fewer than 2,500 distinct CDR3 sequences, 12% of which were seen just once. The ten largest clonotypes hold about 25% of the sample.

The time point label on this specimen signifies: sample taken at primary tumor resection. Whole RNA extracted from tumor and nontumor lung tissue, or from cryopreserved PBMC samples, was used for TCR sequencing without cell sorting. The donors were some 76 patients from the lung TRACERx cohort who had early-stage, untreated non-small cell lung cancer. A patient was chosen for TCR sequencing only when enough RNA was available from at least two tumor regions. A lung pathologist reviewed the tumor and adjacent nontumor lung specimens before the specimens were selected. The chain is encoded by TRBV7-2 joined to TRBJ1-1; tentative D gene TRBD1, with 6 bases matching. The source was normal lung tissue next to the tumor, collected at surgery. The sequence came from a male donor with early-stage non-small cell lung cancer. The sequenced DNA is TGTGCCAGCCTCGGCGGCGGGGGCGTAAAGACTGAAGCTTTCTTT. Its translation is CASLGGGGVKTEAFF.